The clone carrying this T cell receptor (beta chain) was counted many times. As yet, its antigen is unknown. Time point meaning: newly diagnosed GD, antithyroid drugs for less than 3 months. Following extraction of RNA from PBMCs, that RNA was used to make the TCR library. The data originate from a study of regulatory T cells in long-lasting Graves disease. Study results and limitations: When disease was persistent, TRBV28, TRBJ1-2 and TRBJ2-5 were the favored segments.

Germline-derived CDR1 and CDR2 are MGHRA and YSYEKL. Trimming cost V 0 bases and J 6 bases; bases outside gene matches: 9. The CDR3 has 16 residues. The authors built TCR beta libraries using iRepertoire HTBI primers and Arm-PCR of CDR3 regions. TCRdb re-derived calls from the multiplex PCR reads in MiXCR, one entry per CDR3 protein. The table lists roughly 350,000 distinct CDR3 sequences, roughly a sixth of them singletons. Another study also made use of these data, one on T cells in Graves' hyperthyroidism and ophthalmopathy. That work adds: The study used the HTBI primer set for a first-round RT-PCR of the TCR CDR3.

The rearrangement uses TRBV4-1 and TRBJ2-7; 9 bases align to TRBD1. The source material was peripheral blood mononuclear cells (PBMCs), sampled at new diagnosis, from a patient treated with antithyroid drugs. The clonotype comes from a man aged 35-49 years with Graves disease. CDR3 nucleotide sequence: TGCGCCAGCAGCCAAGATGTCGGGACAGGGAGCCGCGAGCAGTACTTC. It yields the protein CASSQDVGTGSREQYF.